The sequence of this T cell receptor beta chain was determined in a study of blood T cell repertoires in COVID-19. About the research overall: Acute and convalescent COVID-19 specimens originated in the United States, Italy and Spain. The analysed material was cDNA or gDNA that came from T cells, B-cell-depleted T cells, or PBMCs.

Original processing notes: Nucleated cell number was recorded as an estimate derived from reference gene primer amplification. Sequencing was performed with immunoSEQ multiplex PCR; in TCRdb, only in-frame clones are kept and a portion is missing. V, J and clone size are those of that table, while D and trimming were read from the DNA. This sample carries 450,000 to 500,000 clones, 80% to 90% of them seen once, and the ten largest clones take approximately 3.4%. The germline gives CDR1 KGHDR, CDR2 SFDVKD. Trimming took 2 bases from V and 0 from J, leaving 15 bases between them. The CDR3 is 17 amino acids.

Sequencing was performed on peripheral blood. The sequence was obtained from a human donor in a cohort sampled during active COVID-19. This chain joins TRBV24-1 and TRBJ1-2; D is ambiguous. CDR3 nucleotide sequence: TGTGCCACCAGTGATTCCGACAAAATAATGCCTAACTATGGCTACACCTTC. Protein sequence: CATSDSDKIMPNYGYTF.